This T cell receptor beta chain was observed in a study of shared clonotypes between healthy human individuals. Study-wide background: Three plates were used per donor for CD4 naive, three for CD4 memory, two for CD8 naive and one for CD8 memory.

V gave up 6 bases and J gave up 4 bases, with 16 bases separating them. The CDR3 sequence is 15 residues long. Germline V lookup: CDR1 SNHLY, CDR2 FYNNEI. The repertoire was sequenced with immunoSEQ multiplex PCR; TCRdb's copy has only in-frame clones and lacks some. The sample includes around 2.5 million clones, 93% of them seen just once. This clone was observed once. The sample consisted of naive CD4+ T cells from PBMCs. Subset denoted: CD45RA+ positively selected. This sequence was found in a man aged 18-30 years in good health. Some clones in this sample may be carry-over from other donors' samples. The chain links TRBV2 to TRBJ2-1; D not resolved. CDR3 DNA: TGTGCCAGCAGATTGGTTCAACAGCTTTACAATGAGCAGTTCTTC. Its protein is CASRLVQQLYNEQFF.